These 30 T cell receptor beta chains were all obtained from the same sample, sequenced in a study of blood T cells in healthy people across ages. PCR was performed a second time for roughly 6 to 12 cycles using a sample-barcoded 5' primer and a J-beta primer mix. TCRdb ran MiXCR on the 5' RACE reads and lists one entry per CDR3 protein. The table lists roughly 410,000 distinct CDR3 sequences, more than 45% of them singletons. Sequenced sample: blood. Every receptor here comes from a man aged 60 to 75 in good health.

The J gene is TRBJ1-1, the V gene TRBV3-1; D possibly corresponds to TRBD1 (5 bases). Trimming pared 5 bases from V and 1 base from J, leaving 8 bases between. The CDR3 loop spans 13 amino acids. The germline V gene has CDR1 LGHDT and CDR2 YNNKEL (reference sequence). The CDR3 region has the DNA TGTGCCAGCAGCTCTGGACAGAACACTGAAGCTTTCTTT. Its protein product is CASSSGQNTEAFF.

The CDR3 DNA reads as TGTGCCAGCAGCTTACCCCCTTTGAGAACGGCTTTCTTT. Translating it yields CASSLPPLRTAFF. This chain links TRBV7-2 with TRBJ1-1; no definite D call. In germline, CDR1 is SGHTA, CDR2 FQGNSA. The V gene lost 2 bases and the J gene lost 11 bases, with 15 bases spanning the gap. This CDR3 comprises 13 residues.

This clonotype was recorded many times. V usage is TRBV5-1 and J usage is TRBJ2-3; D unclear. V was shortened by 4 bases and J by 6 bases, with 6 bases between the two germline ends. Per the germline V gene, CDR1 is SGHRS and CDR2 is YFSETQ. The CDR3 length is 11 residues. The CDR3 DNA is TGCGCCAGCAGCGACCTGGATACGCAGTATTTT. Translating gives CASSDLDTQYF.

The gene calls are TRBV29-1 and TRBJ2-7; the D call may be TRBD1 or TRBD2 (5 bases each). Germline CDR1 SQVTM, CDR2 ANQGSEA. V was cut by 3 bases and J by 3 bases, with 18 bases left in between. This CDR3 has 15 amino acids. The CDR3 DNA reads TGCAGCGTTGAGGATCTTGGGACGGCCCTCTACGAGCAGTACTTC. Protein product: CSVEDLGTALYEQYF.

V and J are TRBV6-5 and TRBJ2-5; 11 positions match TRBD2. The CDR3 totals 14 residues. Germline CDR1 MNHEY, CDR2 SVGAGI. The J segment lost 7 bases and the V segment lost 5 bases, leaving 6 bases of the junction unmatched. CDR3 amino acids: CASSPGGTSGTQYF. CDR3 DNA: TGTGCCAGCAGTCCTGGGGGGACTAGCGGGACCCAGTACTTC.

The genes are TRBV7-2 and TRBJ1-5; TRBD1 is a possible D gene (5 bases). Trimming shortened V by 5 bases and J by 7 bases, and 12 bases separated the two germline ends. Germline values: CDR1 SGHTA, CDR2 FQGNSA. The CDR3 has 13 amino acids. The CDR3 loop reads CASSLGDVQPQHF. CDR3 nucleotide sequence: TGTGCCAGCAGCCTAGGGGACGTCCAGCCCCAGCATTTT. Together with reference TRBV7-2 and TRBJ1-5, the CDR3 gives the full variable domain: GAGVSQSPSNKVTEKGKDVELRCDPISGHTALYWYRQSLGQGLEFLIYFQGNSAPDKSGLPSDRFSAERTGGSVSTLTIQRTQQEDSAVYLCASSLGDVQPQHFGDGTRLSIL.

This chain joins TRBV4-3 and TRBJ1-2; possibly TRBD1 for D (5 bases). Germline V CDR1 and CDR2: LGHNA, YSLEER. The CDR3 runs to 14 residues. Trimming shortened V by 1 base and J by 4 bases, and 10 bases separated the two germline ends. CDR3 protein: CASSQADSGYGYTF. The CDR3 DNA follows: TGCGCCAGCAGCCAAGCCGACAGTGGCTATGGCTACACCTTC.

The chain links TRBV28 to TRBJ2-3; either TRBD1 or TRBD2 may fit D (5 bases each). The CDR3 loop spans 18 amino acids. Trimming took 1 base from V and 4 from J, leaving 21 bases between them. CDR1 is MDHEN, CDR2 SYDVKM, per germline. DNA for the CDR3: TGTGCCAGCAGTTTATCCCTCACTCTAGGACTGGGGGCAGATACGCAGTATTTT. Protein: CASSLSLTLGLGADTQYF.

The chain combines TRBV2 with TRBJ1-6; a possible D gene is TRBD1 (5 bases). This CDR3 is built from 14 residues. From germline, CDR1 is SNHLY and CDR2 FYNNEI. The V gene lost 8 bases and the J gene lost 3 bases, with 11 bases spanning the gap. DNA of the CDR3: TGTGCCAGCGGTCGGGACGACTATAATTCACCCCTCCACTTT. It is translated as CASGRDDYNSPLHF.

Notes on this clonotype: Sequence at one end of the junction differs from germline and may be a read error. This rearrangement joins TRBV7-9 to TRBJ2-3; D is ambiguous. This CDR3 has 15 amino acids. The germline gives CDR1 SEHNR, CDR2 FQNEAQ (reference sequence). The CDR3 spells CASSLLAGEPDTQYF. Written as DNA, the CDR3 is TGTGCCAGTAGCTTACTCGCTGGGGAACCAGATACGCAGTATTTT.

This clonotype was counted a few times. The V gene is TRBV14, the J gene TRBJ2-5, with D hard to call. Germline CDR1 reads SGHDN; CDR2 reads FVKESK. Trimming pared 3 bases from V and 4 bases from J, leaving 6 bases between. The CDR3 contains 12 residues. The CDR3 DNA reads TGTGCCAGCAGCCAGAGTCCAGAGACCCAGTACTTC. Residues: CASSQSPETQYF. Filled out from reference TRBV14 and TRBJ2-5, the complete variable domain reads EAGVTQFPSHSVIEKGQTVTLRCDPISGHDNLYWYRRVMGKEIKFLLHFVKESKQDESGMPNNRFLAERTGGTYSTLKVQPAELEDSGVYFCASSQSPETQYFGPGTRLLVL.

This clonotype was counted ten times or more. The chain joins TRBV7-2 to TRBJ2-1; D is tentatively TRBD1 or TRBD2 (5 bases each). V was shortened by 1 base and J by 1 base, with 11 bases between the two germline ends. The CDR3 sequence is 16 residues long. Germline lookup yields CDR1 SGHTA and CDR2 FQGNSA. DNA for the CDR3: TGTGCCAGCAGCTTAGTTGGGGGAGTATCCTACAATGAGCAGTTCTTC. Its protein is CASSLVGGVSYNEQFF.

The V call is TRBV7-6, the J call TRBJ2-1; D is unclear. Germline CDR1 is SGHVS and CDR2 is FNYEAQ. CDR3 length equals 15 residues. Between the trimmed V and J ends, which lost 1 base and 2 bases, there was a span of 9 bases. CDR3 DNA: TGTGCCAGCAGCTTAGAGGGCGGCGCCTACAATGAGCAGTTCTTC. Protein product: CASSLEGGAYNEQFF.

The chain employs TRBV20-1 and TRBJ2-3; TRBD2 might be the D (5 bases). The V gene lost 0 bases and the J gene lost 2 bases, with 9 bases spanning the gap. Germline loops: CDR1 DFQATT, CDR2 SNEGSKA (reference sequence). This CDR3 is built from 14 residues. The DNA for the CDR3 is TGCAGTGCTAGAGACTGGGAGCCCACAGATACGCAGTATTTT. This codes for CSARDWEPTDTQYF.

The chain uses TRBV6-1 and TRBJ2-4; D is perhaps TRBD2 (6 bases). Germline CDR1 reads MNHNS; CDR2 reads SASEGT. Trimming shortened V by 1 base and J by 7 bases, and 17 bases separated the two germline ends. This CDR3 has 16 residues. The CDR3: CASSEGIQGLGNIQYF. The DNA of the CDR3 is TGTGCCAGCAGTGAAGGAATTCAGGGACTTGGGAACATTCAGTACTTC.

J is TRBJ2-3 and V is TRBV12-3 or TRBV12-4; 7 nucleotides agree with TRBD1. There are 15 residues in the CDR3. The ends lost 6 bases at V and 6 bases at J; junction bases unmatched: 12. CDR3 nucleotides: TGTGCCAGCAGCACACGACAGGGCCTAAGGGATACGCAGTATTTT. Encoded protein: CASSTRQGLRDTQYF.

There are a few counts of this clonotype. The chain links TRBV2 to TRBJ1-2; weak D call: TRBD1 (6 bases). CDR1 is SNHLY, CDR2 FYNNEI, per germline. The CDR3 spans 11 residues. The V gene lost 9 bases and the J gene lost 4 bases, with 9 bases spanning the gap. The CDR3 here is CASRGGYGYTF. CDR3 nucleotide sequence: TGTGCCAGTCGAGGGGGCTATGGCTACACCTTC.

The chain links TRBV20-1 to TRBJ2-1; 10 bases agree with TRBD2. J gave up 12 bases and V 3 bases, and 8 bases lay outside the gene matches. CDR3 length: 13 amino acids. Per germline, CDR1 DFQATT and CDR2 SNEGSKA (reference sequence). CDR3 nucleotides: TGCAGTGCTAGGGCGCTAGCGGGGGAGGTGCAGTTCTTC. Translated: CSARALAGEVQFF.

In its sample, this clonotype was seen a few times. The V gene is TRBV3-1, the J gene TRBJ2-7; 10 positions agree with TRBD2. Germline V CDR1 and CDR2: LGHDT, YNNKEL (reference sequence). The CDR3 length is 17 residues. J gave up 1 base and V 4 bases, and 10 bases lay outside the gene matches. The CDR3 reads CASSRIPGLANSYEQYF. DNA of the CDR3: TGTGCCAGCAGCCGGATACCGGGACTAGCGAATTCCTACGAGCAGTACTTC.

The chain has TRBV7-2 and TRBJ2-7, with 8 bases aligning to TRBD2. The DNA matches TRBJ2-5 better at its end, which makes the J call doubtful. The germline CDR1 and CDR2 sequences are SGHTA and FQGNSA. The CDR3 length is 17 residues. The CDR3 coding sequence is TGTGCCAGCAGCTTAGTACCTAGACTAGCGCGTCAAGAGACCCAGTACTTC. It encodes CASSLVPRLARQETQYF.

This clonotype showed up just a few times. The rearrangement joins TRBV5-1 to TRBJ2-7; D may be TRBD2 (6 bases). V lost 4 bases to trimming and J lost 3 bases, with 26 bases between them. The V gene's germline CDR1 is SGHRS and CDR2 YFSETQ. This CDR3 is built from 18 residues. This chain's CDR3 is CASSPVSTSGVSFYEQYF. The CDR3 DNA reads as TGCGCCAGCAGCCCCGTCTCCACCTCGGGGGTCTCGTTCTACGAGCAGTACTTC.

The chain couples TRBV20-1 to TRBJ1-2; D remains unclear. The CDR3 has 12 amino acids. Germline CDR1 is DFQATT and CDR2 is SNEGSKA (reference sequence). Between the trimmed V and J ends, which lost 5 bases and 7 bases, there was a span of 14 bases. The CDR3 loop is CSARDMGGGYTF. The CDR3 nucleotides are TGCAGTGCTCGGGATATGGGTGGTGGCTACACCTTC.

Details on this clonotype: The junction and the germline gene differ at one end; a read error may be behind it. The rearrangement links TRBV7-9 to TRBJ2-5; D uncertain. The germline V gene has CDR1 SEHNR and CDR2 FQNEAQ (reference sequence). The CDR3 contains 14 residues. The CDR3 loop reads CASRRTGHQGTQYF. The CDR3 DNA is TGTGCCAGCAGACGCACGGGTCACCAAGGGACCCAGTACTTC.

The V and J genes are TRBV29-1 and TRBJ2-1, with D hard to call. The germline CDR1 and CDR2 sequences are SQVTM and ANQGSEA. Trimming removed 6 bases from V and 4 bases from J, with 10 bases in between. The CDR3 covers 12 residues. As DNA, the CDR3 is TGCAGCGTGGTGGTAAGGTACAATGAGCAGTTCTTC. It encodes CSVVVRYNEQFF.

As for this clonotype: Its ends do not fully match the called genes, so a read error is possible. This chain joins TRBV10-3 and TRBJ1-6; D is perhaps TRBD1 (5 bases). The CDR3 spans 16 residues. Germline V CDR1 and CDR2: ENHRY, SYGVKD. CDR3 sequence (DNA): TGTGCCATTAGTGGAGGGGCCACGAAGGGTCGGTCACCCCTCCACTTT. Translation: CAISGGATKGRSPLHF.

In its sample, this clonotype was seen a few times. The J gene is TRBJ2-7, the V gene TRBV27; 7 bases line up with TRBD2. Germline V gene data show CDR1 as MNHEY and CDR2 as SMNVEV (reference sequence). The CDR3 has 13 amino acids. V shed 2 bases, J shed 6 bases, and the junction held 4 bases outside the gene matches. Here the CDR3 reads CASSLPGGSEQYF. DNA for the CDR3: TGTGCCAGCAGTTTACCCGGGGGGAGCGAGCAGTACTTC.

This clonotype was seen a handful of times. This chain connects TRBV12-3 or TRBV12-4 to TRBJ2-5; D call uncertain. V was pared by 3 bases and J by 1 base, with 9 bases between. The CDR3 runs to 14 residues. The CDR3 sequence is CASSFGASQETQYF. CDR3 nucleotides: TGTGCCAGCAGTTTCGGCGCTTCCCAAGAGACCCAGTACTTC.

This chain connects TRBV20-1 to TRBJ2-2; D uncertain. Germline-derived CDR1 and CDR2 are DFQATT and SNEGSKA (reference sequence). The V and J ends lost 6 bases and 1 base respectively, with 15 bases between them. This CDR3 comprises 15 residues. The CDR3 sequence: CSAAPRTVNTGELFF. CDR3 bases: TGCAGTGCCGCACCAAGGACCGTGAACACCGGGGAGCTGTTTTTT.

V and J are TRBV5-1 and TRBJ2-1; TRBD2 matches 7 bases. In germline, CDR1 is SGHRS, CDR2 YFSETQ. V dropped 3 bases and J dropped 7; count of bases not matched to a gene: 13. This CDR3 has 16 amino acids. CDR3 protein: CASSYSPGGRVNEQFF. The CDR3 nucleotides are TGCGCCAGCAGCTACTCGCCCGGGGGGAGGGTGAATGAGCAGTTCTTC.

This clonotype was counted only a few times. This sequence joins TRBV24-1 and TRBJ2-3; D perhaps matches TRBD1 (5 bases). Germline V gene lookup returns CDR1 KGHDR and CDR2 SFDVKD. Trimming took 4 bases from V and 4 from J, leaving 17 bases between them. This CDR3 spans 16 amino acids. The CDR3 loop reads CATSDPGHSAADTQYF. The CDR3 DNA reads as TGTGCCACCAGTGACCCTGGACACTCCGCCGCAGATACGCAGTATTTT.